This T cell receptor beta chain is from a study of early T cells in non-severe SARS-CoV-2 infection. In the study overall: Bulk RNA taken from unsorted whole blood was sequenced, leaving chains unpaired. General observations from the study: VDJdb-based matching was biased toward anti-spike CD8 responses and missed private and CD4 specificities.

Germline CDR1 reads SGHDN; CDR2 reads FVKESK. Trimming left V 4 bases short and J 2 bases short, with 9 bases between. This CDR3 region has 14 residues. This clonotype was counted only a few times. Its target is unknown. Attachment of unique molecular identifiers to individual cDNA molecules was performed. TCRdb called the 5' RACE reads again in MiXCR, with one record for every CDR3 protein. The sample contains more than 80,000 distinct CDR3 sequences, roughly 14% of which appear only once. This receptor was identified in an adult who was a healthcare worker with PCR-confirmed SARS-CoV-2 infection or an uninfected control (not recorded which). The source material was whole blood. The chain links TRBV14 to TRBJ2-1; D gene ambiguous. The CDR3 region is CASSLRWAYNEQFF. The CDR3, as DNA: TGTGCCAGCAGCCTGCGGTGGGCCTACAATGAGCAGTTCTTC.